The 9 T cell receptor beta chains in this list originate from one sample, sequenced in a study of blood T cell repertoires in COVID-19. This table comes from immunoSEQ multiplex PCR, and its TCRdb copy is limited to in-frame clones, with some not included. The data contain around 250,000 clones, around 93% of them seen just once; the ten biggest clones take up 0.95% to 1.5%. The sequencing input was PBMCs or T cells enriched from blood (not recorded which). The receptors originated from a human donor in a cohort exposed to, infected with or recovered from COVID-19 (not recorded which). The donor label of this sample is uncertain.

The chain employs TRBV24-1 and TRBJ1-2, with 9 bases identical to TRBD1. V dropped 3 bases and J dropped 6; count of bases not matched to a gene: 4. The CDR3 runs to 14 residues. Germline CDR1 reads KGHDR; CDR2 reads SFDVKD. This CDR3 is CATSDPGQGNGYTF. DNA for the CDR3: TGTGCCACCAGTGATCCGGGACAGGGAAATGGCTACACCTTC.

This chain uses TRBV14 with TRBJ1-4; 9 bases fit TRBD1. The J segment lost 8 bases and the V segment lost 3 bases, leaving 10 bases of the junction unmatched. Germline-derived CDR1 and CDR2 are SGHDN and FVKESK. The CDR3 spans 16 residues. The CDR3 reads CASSQRTGESYEKLFF. In nucleotides, the CDR3 is TGTGCCAGCAGCCAGAGGACAGGGGAATCCTACGAAAAACTGTTTTTT.

The V call is TRBV5-1, the J call TRBJ2-5; 8 bases are shared with TRBD2. CDR3 length: 17 amino acids. V lost 0 bases, J lost 1 base, and 8 bases stayed unmatched. Germline CDR1 SGHRS, CDR2 YFSETQ. CDR3 DNA sequence: TGCGCCAGCAGCTTGGGTGGCGGGGGGCCGTCCCAAGAGACCCAGTACTTC. Residues: CASSLGGGGPSQETQYF.

V gene TRBV2 combines with J gene TRBJ1-1; TRBD1 matches 7 bases. The germline V gene has CDR1 SNHLY and CDR2 FYNNEI. V lost 5 bases, J lost 1 base, and 1 base stayed unmatched. The CDR3 sequence is 13 residues long. DNA of the CDR3: TGTGCCAGCAGTCCAGGGGGGAACACTGAAGCTTTCTTT. Protein: CASSPGGNTEAFF.

The chain employs TRBV29-1 and TRBJ2-1, with TRBD2 matching over 10 bases. The CDR3 has 15 residues. Germline lookup yields CDR1 SQVTM and CDR2 ANQGSEA. V trimming: 5 bases; J trimming: 8 bases; junction bases outside the gene matches: 12. The CDR3 DNA reads as TGCAGCGTTCGTGGCTTAGCGGGGGGTTCGGATGAGCAGTTCTTC. It encodes CSVRGLAGGSDEQFF.

The rearrangement links TRBV5-1 to TRBJ2-4; D not resolved. This CDR3 contains 12 residues. Trimming took off 2 bases at V and 9 bases at J, with 9 bases between the two ends. CDR1 and CDR2 from the germline V gene are SGHRS and YFSETQ. CDR3 coding DNA: TGCGCCAGCAGCTTACGCGATGGCATTCAGTACTTC. Amino acid sequence: CASSLRDGIQYF.

This clone was seen once. The chain is built from TRBV5-4 and TRBJ2-5; 8 nucleotides match TRBD2. The CDR3 has 14 amino acids. Per germline, CDR1 SGHNT and CDR2 YYREEE (reference sequence). V was clipped by 4 bases and J by 5 bases; unmatched bases: 7. CDR3 bases: TGTGCCAGCAGCCCAATTGGACTAGCCGAGACCCAGTACTTC. Translation: CASSPIGLAETQYF.

The V call is TRBV29-1, the J call TRBJ1-1; D gene uncertain. Germline V gene lookup returns CDR1 SQVTM and CDR2 ANQGSEA. The CDR3 runs 14 residues. The V and J ends lost 2 bases and 0 bases respectively, with 10 bases between them. Here the CDR3 DNA reads TGCAGCGTTGAAAGTTGGCAGATGAACACTGAAGCTTTCTTT. Translation gives CSVESWQMNTEAFF.

V and J are TRBV6-5 and TRBJ2-3; 7 positions match TRBD1. CDR1 is MNHEY and CDR2 is SVGAGI in the germline V gene. V lost 5 bases and J lost 2; bases outside the gene matches: 7. CDR3 size: 15 residues. The CDR3 region has the DNA TGTGCCAGCAGTCACGGGACAGCCACCACAGATACGCAGTATTTT. Translating it yields CASSHGTATTDTQYF.